Listed below are T cell receptor beta chains from one sample, sequenced in a study of blood T cells in healthy people across ages. TCRdb reprocessed the 5' RACE reads via MiXCR and lists one record per CDR3 protein. The sample yields approximately 800,000 distinct CDR3 sequences, 20% to 30% seen once. The sample was also reused in another study, on T cells of mothers and their children.

Sequencing was performed on blood. Receptors originate from a boy between 5 and 17 years old in good health. Each CDR3 is given with its conserved first and last residue. The order of the fields is J gene, D gene, clone size, V gene, CDR3 protein, CDR3 DNA. The D gene is left open where the match is weak. Clone sizes are given selectively: once, few, many, or a class where the clone is expanded.

J gene: TRBJ2-3
D gene: NA
clone size: few
V gene: TRBV29-1
CDR3 protein: CSVEAGKHTDTQYF
CDR3 DNA: TGCAGCGTTGAGGCGGGGAAACACACAGATACGCAGTATTTT

J gene: TRBJ1-6
D gene: NA
clone size: NA
V gene: TRBV12-3/TRBV12-4
CDR3 protein: CASSLRRGYNSPLHF
CDR3 DNA: TGTGCCAGCAGTTTACGCAGGGGCTATAATTCACCCCTCCACTTT

J gene: TRBJ1-2
D gene: TRBD1
clone size: NA
V gene: TRBV29-1
CDR3 protein: CSVEGQGPYIGYTF
CDR3 DNA: TGCAGCGTTGAGGGACAGGGCCCCTATATCGGCTACACCTTC

J gene: TRBJ2-7
D gene: NA
clone size: NA
V gene: TRBV29-1
CDR3 protein: CSVVMGEQYF
CDR3 DNA: TGCAGCGTTGTGATGGGCGAGCAGTACTTC

J gene: TRBJ1-2
D gene: NA
clone size: NA
V gene: TRBV19
CDR3 protein: CVPTSRGGPYGYTF
CDR3 DNA: TGTGTTCCGACGAGTAGGGGGGGCCCTTATGGCTACACCTTC

J gene: TRBJ2-1
D gene: TRBD2
clone size: NA
V gene: TRBV28
CDR3 protein: CANALLAGGNNEQFF
CDR3 DNA: TGTGCCAACGCCCTCCTAGCGGGAGGGAACAATGAGCAGTTCTTC

J gene: TRBJ2-7
D gene: TRBD1
clone size: NA
V gene: TRBV7-2
CDR3 protein: CASSAPGQEQTYEQYF
CDR3 DNA: TGTGCCAGCAGCGCCCCGGGACAGGAACAAACCTACGAGCAGTACTTC

J gene: TRBJ2-3
D gene: TRBD2
clone size: NA
V gene: TRBV14
CDR3 protein: CASSQLAASTDTQYF
CDR3 DNA: TGTGCCAGCAGCCAACTAGCGGCTAGCACAGATACGCAGTATTTT

J gene: TRBJ2-7
D gene: NA
clone size: NA
V gene: TRBV6-5
CDR3 protein: CASSRQSTGAYERYF
CDR3 DNA: TGTGCCAGCAGTCGCCAATCGACAGGAGCCTACGAGCGGTACTTC

J gene: TRBJ2-1
D gene: TRBD1
clone size: NA
V gene: TRBV6-4
CDR3 protein: CASSPGTGMYNEQFF
CDR3 DNA: TGTGCCAGCAGTCCCGGGACAGGGATGTACAATGAGCAGTTCTTC

J gene: TRBJ2-1
D gene: TRBD2
clone size: NA
V gene: TRBV4-3
CDR3 protein: CASSQSVAGAYYNEQFF
CDR3 DNA: TGCGCCAGCAGCCAGAGCGTAGCGGGAGCCTACTACAATGAGCAGTTCTTC

J gene: TRBJ2-7
D gene: NA
clone size: few
V gene: TRBV20-1
CDR3 protein: CSAPLLTSSYEQYF
CDR3 DNA: TGCAGTGCCCCTCTACTTACAAGCTCCTACGAGCAGTACTTC

J gene: TRBJ2-5
D gene: NA
clone size: NA
V gene: TRBV10-3
CDR3 protein: CAISEQQETQYF
CDR3 DNA: TGTGCCATCAGTGAACAGCAAGAGACCCAGTACTTC

J gene: TRBJ1-3
D gene: NA
clone size: NA
V gene: TRBV13
CDR3 protein: CASSLSQGKNTIYF
CDR3 DNA: TGTGCCAGCAGCTTAAGCCAGGGAAAGAACACCATATATTTT

J gene: TRBJ1-2
D gene: NA
clone size: NA
V gene: TRBV5-5
CDR3 protein: CASSRGYGYTF
CDR3 DNA: TGTGCCAGCAGCAGGGGCTATGGCTACACCTTC

J gene: TRBJ2-7
D gene: NA
clone size: few
V gene: TRBV29-1
CDR3 protein: CSVMTGDNYEQYF
CDR3 DNA: TGCAGCGTGATGACTGGTGATAACTACGAGCAGTACTTC

J gene: TRBJ2-5
D gene: TRBD2
clone size: NA
V gene: TRBV11-2
CDR3 protein: CASSLLILAGVGETQYF
CDR3 DNA: TGTGCCAGCAGCTTATTAATCCTAGCGGGAGTCGGCGAGACCCAGTACTTC

J gene: TRBJ1-1
D gene: NA
clone size: NA
V gene: TRBV12-3/TRBV12-4
CDR3 protein: CASRRTSNGGAFF
CDR3 DNA: TGTGCCAGCAGGCGAACATCAAACGGGGGAGCTTTCTTT

J gene: TRBJ2-7
D gene: TRBD1
clone size: NA
V gene: TRBV5-1
CDR3 protein: CASSTRGQGASYEQYF
CDR3 DNA: TGCGCCAGCAGCACCAGGGGACAGGGGGCTTCCTACGAGCAGTACTTC

J gene: TRBJ2-1
D gene: NA
clone size: NA
V gene: TRBV29-1
CDR3 protein: CSVVGRGSEGNEQFF
CDR3 DNA: TGCAGCGTTGTGGGGCGGGGTAGTGAGGGGAATGAGCAGTTCTTC

J gene: TRBJ1-3
D gene: TRBD1
clone size: few
V gene: TRBV28
CDR3 protein: CASSYGTGGGNTIYF
CDR3 DNA: TGTGCCAGCAGTTACGGGACAGGGGGTGGAAACACCATATATTTT

J gene: TRBJ1-1
D gene: TRBD1
clone size: few
V gene: TRBV29-1
CDR3 protein: CSVQDREATEAFF
CDR3 DNA: TGCAGCGTTCAGGACAGGGAGGCCACTGAAGCTTTCTTT

J gene: TRBJ1-6
D gene: NA
clone size: NA
V gene: TRBV7-2
CDR3 protein: CASSSGVESPLHF
CDR3 DNA: TGTGCCAGCAGCTCAGGTGTAGAATCACCCCTCCACTTT

J gene: TRBJ2-4
D gene: TRBD1
clone size: once
V gene: TRBV29-1
CDR3 protein: CSVAGQGLAKNIQYF
CDR3 DNA: TGCAGCGTCGCGGGACAGGGCCTAGCCAAAAACATTCAGTACTTC

J gene: TRBJ1-6
D gene: TRBD1
clone size: NA
V gene: TRBV5-1
CDR3 protein: CASSFNRDSNSPLHF
CDR3 DNA: TGCGCCAGCAGCTTCAACCGGGACAGCAATTCACCCCTCCACTTT

J gene: TRBJ2-2
D gene: NA
clone size: few
V gene: TRBV6-4
CDR3 protein: CASSEEESTGELFF
CDR3 DNA: TGTGCCAGCAGCGAAGAGGAGTCAACCGGGGAGCTGTTTTTT

J gene: TRBJ2-7
D gene: NA
clone size: few
V gene: TRBV7-2
CDR3 protein: CASSKSPGGGGEQYF
CDR3 DNA: TGTGCCAGCAGCAAATCACCGGGCGGTGGGGGCGAGCAGTACTTC

J gene: TRBJ2-7
D gene: NA
clone size: NA
V gene: TRBV4-3
CDR3 protein: CASSHELRPGEQYF
CDR3 DNA: TGCGCCAGTAGCCACGAACTCAGACCCGGCGAGCAGTACTTC

J gene: TRBJ2-5
D gene: TRBD2
clone size: few
V gene: TRBV28
CDR3 protein: CASSLSLVGLTNQETQYF
CDR3 DNA: TGTGCCAGCAGTTTATCGCTCGTGGGACTAACAAACCAAGAGACCCAGTACTTC

J gene: TRBJ1-5
D gene: TRBD1
clone size: few
V gene: TRBV28
CDR3 protein: CATYNRGSVGQPQHF
CDR3 DNA: TGTGCCACCTACAACAGGGGAAGCGTGGGTCAGCCCCAGCATTTT

J gene: TRBJ1-2
D gene: TRBD1
clone size: few
V gene: TRBV12-3/TRBV12-4
CDR3 protein: CASSRTGVDGYTF
CDR3 DNA: TGTGCCAGCAGCCGGACAGGGGTTGATGGCTACACCTTC

J gene: TRBJ2-3
D gene: NA
clone size: NA
V gene: TRBV7-8
CDR3 protein: CASSLAGGATDTQYF
CDR3 DNA: TGTGCCAGCAGCTTAGCGGGCGGGGCTACAGATACGCAGTACTTT

J gene: TRBJ1-2
D gene: NA
clone size: few
V gene: TRBV7-2
CDR3 protein: CASSLEHRDSRGGYGHTF
CDR3 DNA: TGTGCCAGCAGCTTAGAACACCGGGACTCACGAGGTGGCTATGGCCACACCTTC

J gene: TRBJ1-2
D gene: NA
clone size: few
V gene: TRBV5-4
CDR3 protein: CASSPDGDLYGYTF
CDR3 DNA: TGTGCCAGCAGCCCCGATGGGGACCTCTATGGCTACACCTTC

J gene: TRBJ1-5
D gene: NA
clone size: few
V gene: TRBV5-5
CDR3 protein: CASSLRGAGDSNQPQHF
CDR3 DNA: TGTGCCAGCAGCTTGCGGGGGGCTGGCGATAGCAATCAGCCCCAGCATTTT